The present TCR beta chain was sequenced within a study of T cell responses to AZD1222 COVID-19 vaccine. Per germline, CDR1 MGHRA and CDR2 YSYEKL. This CDR3 comprises 12 residues. Trimming cost V 5 bases and J 7 bases, with 9 bases left between them. Note on this clone: No antigen is known for it.

General study results and limits: Baseline seropositives among AZD1222 recipients totaled only five or six.

TCRdb's table, derived via immunoSEQ multiplex PCR, lists solely in-frame clones and lacks some. The sample lists under 140,000 clones, less than 90% occurring once. The specimen comprised peripheral blood, sampled on day 0 of AZD1222 vaccination. This clonotype originated in an adult in good health. The chain has TRBV4-1 and TRBJ1-5; no firm D call. The CDR3 is CASSYVGQPQHF. The CDR3 DNA reads as TGCGCCAGCAGCTATGTAGGACAGCCCCAGCATTTT.